Listed here are 19 T cell receptor beta chains from one sample, sequenced in a study of T cell repertoires in cytomegalovirus infection (dated by TCRdb to between 2017 and 2020). The instrument given in TCRdb is Illumina HiSeq 1500. The public reads were run again by TCRdb, first through fastp at Q25 and then through MiXCR, and only productive beta chains were kept. All rows with the same CDR3 protein become a single entry with the most common DNA and genes. The sample table contains about 530,000 distinct CDR3 sequences; only one count was recorded for around 27% of them. The ten largest make up approximately 13% of the sample. Material: PBMCs. These receptors all come from a human donor in good health (CMV status not recorded). Some clones in this sample may be carry-over from other donors' samples.

The J gene is TRBJ2-7, the V gene TRBV7-2, with 7 bases fitting TRBD2. The J segment lost 5 bases and the V segment lost 4 bases, leaving 5 bases of the junction unmatched. CDR1 and CDR2 (germline): SGHTA, FQGNSA. The CDR3 extends over 13 amino acids. The CDR3 here is CASSSGLVNEQYF. The CDR3 DNA reads as TGTGCCAGCAGCTCAGGACTAGTGAACGAGCAGTACTTC.

Only a few counts were recorded for this clonotype. This chain uses TRBV6-1 with TRBJ1-2; the match to TRBD1 covers 8 bases. In germline, CDR1 is MNHNS, CDR2 SASEGT. With V trimmed by 6 bases and J by 5 bases, 5 bases remained unmatched. This CDR3 is built from 13 residues. The CDR3 DNA sequence: TGTGCCAGCAGCAACAGGGGGTGGTATGGCTACACCTTC. This sequence encodes CASSNRGWYGYTF.

There are a few counts of this clonotype. The rearrangement joins TRBV20-1 to TRBJ2-3, with D maybe TRBD2 (5 bases). V was shortened by 0 bases and J by 4 bases, with 11 bases between the two germline ends. This CDR3 contains 14 residues. The germline gives CDR1 DFQATT, CDR2 SNEGSKA (reference sequence). Written as DNA, the CDR3 is TGCAGTGCTAGAGACCCAGGAGCGGCAGATACGCAGTATTTT. Encoded protein: CSARDPGAADTQYF.

The chain uses TRBV19 and TRBJ1-3; TRBD1 agrees at 8 bases. This CDR3 is built from 16 residues. CDR1 and CDR2 from the germline V gene are LNHDA and SQIVND (reference sequence). The trim removed 8 bases at V and 0 bases at J, leaving 9 bases unmatched. CDR3 coding DNA: TGTGCCAGTTGCGCAGGGGGCTACTCCTCTGGAAACACCATATATTTT. Translating it yields CASCAGGYSSGNTIYF.

This clonotype came up many times. J is TRBJ2-5 and V is TRBV12-3 or TRBV12-4; tentatively, D is TRBD2 (6 bases). Deletions cut 2 bases from V and 5 bases from J, with 21 bases between. The CDR3 runs 17 residues. CDR3 coding DNA: TGTGCCAGCAGTTTAACTTTGCCATCGAAGGGAGGCGAGACCCAGTACTTC. This codes for CASSLTLPSKGGETQYF.

V is TRBV10-3 and J is TRBJ2-1; 9 nucleotides line up with TRBD2. The ends lost 6 bases at V and 7 bases at J; junction bases unmatched: 4. Germline CDR1 reads ENHRY; CDR2 reads SYGVKD. This CDR3 region has 13 residues. This CDR3 is CAISVGLANEQFF. CDR3 DNA sequence: TGTGCCATCAGCGTCGGACTAGCGAATGAGCAGTTCTTC.

Ten or more counts support this clonotype. The chain combines TRBV7-2 with TRBJ2-1, with 7 bases fitting TRBD1. The CDR3 covers 16 residues. Trimming at V came to 1 base and at J to 8 bases, leaving 11 bases not matched to a gene. Germline values: CDR1 SGHTA, CDR2 FQGNSA. CDR3 region: CASSLGTGVLVDEQFF. The CDR3 DNA sequence: TGTGCCAGCAGCTTAGGAACAGGGGTTTTAGTCGATGAGCAGTTCTTC.

This chain connects TRBV18 to TRBJ1-2, with D unresolved. Germline V gives CDR1 KGHSH, CDR2 LQKENI. V dropped 5 bases and J dropped 2 bases, with 15 bases sitting between them. The CDR3 runs 15 residues. CDR3 bases: TGTGCCAGCTCAGGATCCGTGGAAGGCAACTATGGCTACACCTTC. This codes for CASSGSVEGNYGYTF.

This clonotype turned up a few times. The chain couples TRBV9 to TRBJ1-1; D remains unclear. This CDR3 is built from 15 residues. Germline V gives CDR1 SGDLS, CDR2 YYNGEE. V was trimmed by 0 bases and J by 3 bases, leaving 12 bases between them. This CDR3 reads CASSVAPARDTEAFF. The CDR3 DNA reads as TGTGCCAGCAGCGTAGCTCCCGCCCGGGACACTGAAGCTTTCTTT.

The gene calls are TRBV5-6 and TRBJ1-5; no firm D call. This CDR3 region has 14 residues. Deletions cut 2 bases from V and 6 bases from J, with 12 bases between. Germline V gene sequence: CDR1 SGHDT, CDR2 YYEEEE. The CDR3 DNA reads as TGTGCCAGCAGCTTTACTGGAGGGAGTCAGCCCCAGCATTTT. As protein: CASSFTGGSQPQHF.

The genes are TRBV5-6 and TRBJ2-7, with TRBD2 identical over 8 bases. The J segment lost 2 bases and the V segment lost 6 bases, leaving 4 bases of the junction unmatched. Germline CDR1 is SGHDT and CDR2 is YYEEEE. The CDR3 is 13 amino acids. The CDR3 region is CASTVAGTYEQYV. The CDR3 bases are TGTGCCAGCACCGTAGCGGGAACCTACGAGCAGTACGTC.

This clonotype has a handful of counts. V usage is TRBV7-2 and J usage is TRBJ1-1; D perhaps matches TRBD1 (6 bases). Trimming removed 4 bases at V and 6 bases at J, with 15 bases between. Germline CDR1 reads SGHTA; CDR2 reads FQGNSA. The CDR3 loop spans 14 amino acids. The CDR3 reads CASSWRGGGPEAFF. CDR3 DNA sequence: TGTGCCAGCAGCTGGAGGGGGGGAGGCCCTGAAGCTTTCTTT.

This clonotype was seen repeatedly, ten times or more. The V call is TRBV7-9, the J call TRBJ1-2; possible D gene TRBD1, 6 bases. The V end lost 4 bases, the J end lost 1 base, and 10 bases lay between the germline ends. The CDR3 is made up of 14 amino acids. The germline CDR1 and CDR2 sequences are SEHNR and FQNEAQ (reference sequence). CDR3 in DNA: TGTGCCAGCAGCTCCGGACAGATTAACTATGGCTACACCTTC. It encodes CASSSGQINYGYTF. Full variable domain (remainder filled in from reference TRBV7-9 and TRBJ1-2): DTGVSQNPRHKITKRGQNVTFRCDPISEHNRLYWYRQTLGQGPEFLTYFQNEAQLEKSRLLSDRFSAERPKGSFSTLEIQRTEQGDSAMYLCASSSGQINYGYTFGSGTRLTVV.

This clonotype was recorded a few times. V is TRBV27 and J is TRBJ1-2; 9 bases agree with TRBD1. After removal of 7 bases from V and 4 bases from J, the junction contained 1 base not matched to a gene. The germline V gene encodes CDR1 MNHEY and CDR2 SMNVEV (reference sequence). The CDR3 totals 12 residues. CDR3 sequence: CASKGQGYGYTF. In nucleotides, the CDR3 is TGTGCCAGCAAGGGACAGGGCTATGGCTACACCTTC.

This clonotype was seen only a few times. The V gene is TRBV7-6, the J gene TRBJ1-3; possible D gene TRBD1, 6 bases. CDR1 is SGHVS, CDR2 FNYEAQ, per germline. The V end lost 1 base, the J end lost 2 bases, and 12 bases lay between the germline ends. The CDR3 length is 16 residues. CDR3 bases: TGTGCCAGCAGCTTAGTATCAGGGGTTCCTGGAAACACCATATATTTT. Translation: CASSLVSGVPGNTIYF.

This clonotype has at least ten counts. The rearrangement uses TRBV4-2 and TRBJ2-7; 9 bases map to TRBD1. V was pared by 4 bases and J by 5 bases, with 9 bases of the junction left unmatched. The CDR3 contains 15 residues. Germline V gene sequence: CDR1 LGHNA, CDR2 YNFKEQ. The CDR3 spells CASSPRWTGADEQYF. CDR3 coding DNA: TGTGCCAGCAGCCCCCGCTGGACAGGGGCGGACGAGCAGTACTTC.

In nucleotides, the CDR3 is TGCGCCAGCAGCCAACATGCCGACAGGGGTTTGGGTTCACCCCTCCACTTT. Its protein product is CASSQHADRGLGSPLHF. The chain joins TRBV4-1 to TRBJ1-6, with 8 bases that match TRBD1. CDR1 and CDR2 from the germline V gene are MGHRA and YSYEKL. Trimming at V came to 2 bases and at J to 9 bases, leaving 12 bases not matched to a gene. The CDR3 length is 17 residues.

This clonotype was seen more than once but under ten times. This chain joins TRBV18 and TRBJ2-2; the D gene is possibly TRBD1 (6 bases). Germline loops: CDR1 KGHSH, CDR2 LQKENI. The CDR3 consists of 16 residues. Trimming took off 5 bases at V and 2 bases at J, with 15 bases between the two ends. The CDR3 nucleotides read TGTGCCAGCTCATACCTACAGGGCCCTAACACCGGGGAGCTGTTTTTT. Protein: CASSYLQGPNTGELFF.

The rearrangement links TRBV27 to TRBJ1-5; TRBD1 is a possible D gene (6 bases). Trimming took 3 bases from V and 3 from J, leaving 9 bases between them. Germline-derived CDR1 and CDR2 are MNHEY and SMNVEV (reference sequence). The CDR3 is 14 residues long. The CDR3 loop reads CASSLRQDNQPQHF. CDR3 DNA sequence: TGTGCCAGCAGTTTGCGACAGGACAATCAGCCCCAGCATTTT.